A selection of T cell receptor beta chains follows, all from one sample in a study of vaccination and CD4 T cells after COVID-19. The antigens these receptors bind are not known. MiXCR was run by TCRdb on the PCR reads, yielding one entry per CDR3 protein. Among about 10,000 distinct CDR3 sequences, almost 60% were seen once, and the ten largest hold approximately 15%. The sequencing input was CD4+ T cells from blood, cultured in vitro. All receptors derive from a human donor who had recovered from COVID-19. Both conserved end residues are part of each CDR3. The order of the fields is J gene, V gene, clone size, D gene, CDR3 DNA, CDR3 protein. The D gene is left open where the match is weak. Not all rows give a size; the values are once, few, many and, for expanded clones, a class.

j_gene: TRBJ1-2
v_gene: TRBV6-1
abundance: .
d_gene: .
CDR3nt: TGTGCCAGCAGTGAAGCGGGCCACACCTATGGCTACACCTTC
CDR3aa: CASSEAGHTYGYTF

j_gene: TRBJ1-5
v_gene: TRBV19
abundance: .
d_gene: TRBD1
CDR3nt: TGTGCCAGTAGTATGACAGGGGCAGGGCAGCCCCAGCATTTT
CDR3aa: CASSMTGAGQPQHF

j_gene: TRBJ1-1
v_gene: TRBV7-9
abundance: few
d_gene: .
CDR3nt: TGTGCCAGCAGCTTAGTGATAGACACTGAAGCTTTCTTT
CDR3aa: CASSLVIDTEAFF

j_gene: TRBJ1-1
v_gene: TRBV6-1
abundance: few
d_gene: TRBD1
CDR3nt: TGTGCCAGCAGAACCTCAACAGGGGGCAGAATGAACACTGAAGCTTTCTTT
CDR3aa: CASRTSTGGRMNTEAFF

j_gene: TRBJ2-7
v_gene: TRBV6-2/TRBV6-3
abundance: .
d_gene: .
CDR3nt: TGTGCCAGCAGCGGGAATTACGAGCAGTACTTC
CDR3aa: CASSGNYEQYF

j_gene: TRBJ1-2
v_gene: TRBV2
abundance: .
d_gene: .
CDR3nt: TGTGCCAGCACCCAGGGGAAAGGCTACACCTTC
CDR3aa: CASTQGKGYTF

j_gene: TRBJ1-5
v_gene: TRBV7-2
abundance: few
d_gene: TRBD1
CDR3nt: TGTGCCAGCAGCCCTCAACAGGGGGGGAGAAATCAGCCCCAGCATTTT
CDR3aa: CASSPQQGGRNQPQHF

j_gene: TRBJ2-3
v_gene: TRBV20-1
abundance: .
d_gene: TRBD2
CDR3nt: TGCAGTGCTGTTGACTGGACTAGCGGGAGAGGGGCCCCCACAGATACGCAGTATTTT
CDR3aa: CSAVDWTSGRGAPTDTQYF

j_gene: TRBJ1-2
v_gene: TRBV27
abundance: .
d_gene: .
CDR3nt: TGTGCCAGCAGTACAGGGTTGGGTGGCTACACCTTC
CDR3aa: CASSTGLGGYTF

j_gene: TRBJ1-2
v_gene: TRBV30
abundance: .
d_gene: TRBD1
CDR3nt: TGTGCCTGGAGTGGACAGGGAAGTCGAGGCTACACCTTC
CDR3aa: CAWSGQGSRGYTF

j_gene: TRBJ1-5
v_gene: TRBV6-1
abundance: .
d_gene: .
CDR3nt: TGTGCCAGCAGTGAGGTCCCTTGGAGACAGCCCCAGCATTTT
CDR3aa: CASSEVPWRQPQHF

j_gene: TRBJ1-1
v_gene: TRBV12-3/TRBV12-4
abundance: few
d_gene: TRBD1
CDR3nt: TGTGCCAGCAGTTCCGACAGGGCCGCCATGAACACTGAAGCTTTCTTT
CDR3aa: CASSSDRAAMNTEAFF

j_gene: TRBJ1-1
v_gene: TRBV6-1
abundance: .
d_gene: .
CDR3nt: TGTGCCAGCATCGCCCCCCGGGGTCAGGTTGAAGCTTTCTTT
CDR3aa: CASIAPRGQVEAFF

j_gene: TRBJ1-2
v_gene: TRBV23-1
abundance: .
d_gene: .
CDR3nt: TGCGCCACCCCGCAGTTAGCTGGCTACACCTTC
CDR3aa: CATPQLAGYTF

j_gene: TRBJ2-2
v_gene: TRBV27
abundance: few
d_gene: TRBD1
CDR3nt: TGTGCCATCCGAGGGACAGGGGGGACCGGGGAGCTGTTTTTT
CDR3aa: CAIRGTGGTGELFF

j_gene: TRBJ2-7
v_gene: TRBV28
abundance: medium-sized
d_gene: .
CDR3nt: TGTGCCAGCCTGAGTCAGCGCGAGCAGTACTTC
CDR3aa: CASLSQREQYF

j_gene: TRBJ1-2
v_gene: TRBV6-1
abundance: few
d_gene: .
CDR3nt: TGTGCCAGCAGTGAGGGGGACCGATTTGGCTACACCTTC
CDR3aa: CASSEGDRFGYTF

j_gene: TRBJ1-2
v_gene: TRBV12-3/TRBV12-4
abundance: .
d_gene: .
CDR3nt: TGTGCCAGCAGTTTCCCCGGTGGGCGACGTGGCTACACCTTC
CDR3aa: CASSFPGGRRGYTF

j_gene: TRBJ2-1
v_gene: TRBV6-2/TRBV6-3
abundance: few
d_gene: .
CDR3nt: TGTGCCAGCAGTTACTCGATTAGGGCGACTAGACCAAACAATGAGCAGTTCTTC
CDR3aa: CASSYSIRATRPNNEQFF

j_gene: TRBJ1-2
v_gene: TRBV7-9
abundance: .
d_gene: .
CDR3nt: TGTGCCAGCAGCAAGGACGGCTATGGCTACACCTTC
CDR3aa: CASSKDGYGYTF

j_gene: TRBJ1-1
v_gene: TRBV6-1
abundance: few
d_gene: .
CDR3nt: TGTGCCAGCACAGTGGCCAGGTCTTCTGAAGCTTTCTTT
CDR3aa: CASTVARSSEAFF

j_gene: TRBJ1-2
v_gene: TRBV20-1
abundance: .
d_gene: .
CDR3nt: TGCAGTGCTAGAGCAGGAGGGGGCTATGGCTACACCTTC
CDR3aa: CSARAGGGYGYTF

j_gene: TRBJ2-7
v_gene: TRBV27
abundance: few
d_gene: TRBD1
CDR3nt: TGTGCCAGCAGCCGGGACAGAAGAGACTACGAGCAGTACTTC
CDR3aa: CASSRDRRDYEQYF

j_gene: TRBJ2-1
v_gene: TRBV11-3
abundance: .
d_gene: TRBD2
CDR3nt: TGTGCCAGCAGCCACCAACTAGCGGGGGGGCGGAATGAGCAGTTCTTC
CDR3aa: CASSHQLAGGRNEQFF

j_gene: TRBJ1-1
v_gene: TRBV6-1
abundance: .
d_gene: .
CDR3nt: TGTGCCAGCTCCACAGGGTATATTGTGAACACTGAAGCTTTCTTT
CDR3aa: CASSTGYIVNTEAFF

j_gene: TRBJ2-1
v_gene: TRBV19
abundance: .
d_gene: .
CDR3nt: TGTGCCAGTACCCTGGAGGTAGCGGGGACAGGTGAGCAGTTCTTC
CDR3aa: CASTLEVAGTGEQFF

j_gene: TRBJ2-1
v_gene: TRBV4-2
abundance: .
d_gene: .
CDR3nt: TGTGCCAGCAGCCGCCGGACTTTGGGAAGCTCCTACAATGAGCAGTTCTTC
CDR3aa: CASSRRTLGSSYNEQFF

j_gene: TRBJ1-2
v_gene: TRBV24-1
abundance: few
d_gene: .
CDR3nt: TGTGCCACCAGTGAGAACGACAGAGATGGCTACACCTTC
CDR3aa: CATSENDRDGYTF

j_gene: TRBJ2-1
v_gene: TRBV14
abundance: .
d_gene: .
CDR3nt: TGTGCCAGCAGCCAAGAGATCGGAAGCTCCTACAATGAGCAGTTCTTC
CDR3aa: CASSQEIGSSYNEQFF

j_gene: TRBJ2-7
v_gene: TRBV7-9
abundance: .
d_gene: .
CDR3nt: TGTGCCAGCAGCCTGGGGACGGAATCCTACGAGCAGTACTTC
CDR3aa: CASSLGTESYEQYF

j_gene: TRBJ2-5
v_gene: TRBV20-1
abundance: .
d_gene: TRBD2
CDR3nt: TGCAGTGGGACTAGCGGGGGCCAAGAGACCCAGTACTTC
CDR3aa: CSGTSGGQETQYF

j_gene: TRBJ2-7
v_gene: TRBV7-9
abundance: .
d_gene: .
CDR3nt: TGTGCCAGCAGTTTTGGGGGGGCGACTCTGCTCTACGAGCAGTACTTC
CDR3aa: CASSFGGATLLYEQYF

j_gene: TRBJ1-2
v_gene: TRBV6-2/TRBV6-3
abundance: few
d_gene: .
CDR3nt: TGTGCCAGCAGGGTGGATCGCCTGGATGGCTACACCTTC
CDR3aa: CASRVDRLDGYTF

j_gene: TRBJ1-1
v_gene: TRBV2
abundance: once
d_gene: TRBD1
CDR3nt: TGTGCCAGCAAAAGACAGGGGCACACTGAAGCTTTCTTT
CDR3aa: CASKRQGHTEAFF

j_gene: TRBJ1-5
v_gene: TRBV4-2
abundance: .
d_gene: .
CDR3nt: TGTGCCAGCAGCCAAGAAATGGGACAGCCCCAGCATTTT
CDR3aa: CASSQEMGQPQHF

j_gene: TRBJ2-1
v_gene: TRBV12-5
abundance: few
d_gene: .
CDR3nt: TGTGCTAGTGGTTTGAACTCCCGTGGGGTGTTGCGGGTTGACTCCTACAATGAGCAGTTCTTC
CDR3aa: CASGLNSRGVLRVDSYNEQFF

j_gene: TRBJ2-7
v_gene: TRBV20-1
abundance: .
d_gene: TRBD1
CDR3nt: TGCAGTGGTACCGGGACAGGGGGCCTCTACGAGCAGTACTTC
CDR3aa: CSGTGTGGLYEQYF

j_gene: TRBJ1-5
v_gene: TRBV6-1
abundance: .
d_gene: .
CDR3nt: TGTGCCAGCAGGAGGGGGTCGTATCAGCCCCAGCATTTT
CDR3aa: CASRRGSYQPQHF

j_gene: TRBJ1-1
v_gene: TRBV30
abundance: .
d_gene: .
CDR3nt: TGTGCCTGGATGGGTGCGGCGAACACTGAAGCTTTCTTT
CDR3aa: CAWMGAANTEAFF

j_gene: TRBJ1-6
v_gene: TRBV18
abundance: .
d_gene: .
CDR3nt: TGTGCCAGCTCACCCAATGACGGATTAAATTCACCCCTCCACTTT
CDR3aa: CASSPNDGLNSPLHF